The rows below give T cell receptor beta chains drawn from one sample of a study of long-term antiretroviral therapy in people with HIV. TCRdb keeps only in-frame clones here, not all; method: immunoSEQ multiplex PCR. The sample contains 25,000 to 35,000 clones, roughly 85% of which appear only once. The sample in question was unsorted PBMCs, obtained 0.8 years before starting antiretroviral therapy. Source of these receptors: a man in his late teens or twenties with HIV. Each CDR3 is given with its conserved first and last residue. A D gene is named only where the DNA matches it firmly. Some rows have no size entry. The others give once, few or many, or a class for an expanded clone.

clone_size,v_call,j_call,d_call,cdr3_aa,cdr3_nt
.,TRBV7-9,TRBJ2-1,TRBD2,CASRNTILGGSNEQFF,TGTGCCAGCAGGAATACAATCCTAGGCGGGAGTAACGAGCAGTTCTTC
.,TRBV9,TRBJ2-1,TRBD1,CASSVRFGTDNEQFF,TGTGCCAGCAGCGTAAGGTTCGGGACAGACAATGAGCAGTTCTTC
once,TRBV29-1,TRBJ1-2,.,CSVEEDGSTGDGYTF,TGCAGCGTTGAGGAGGACGGATCAACGGGTGATGGCTACACCTTC
.,TRBV28,TRBJ1-3,.,CASSTLGGVSGNTIYF,TGTGCCAGCAGCACCCTAGGAGGCGTCTCTGGAAACACCATATATTTT
few,TRBV19,TRBJ1-5,.,CASSGPKYSNQPQHF,TGTGCCAGTTCGGGCCCCAAATATAGCAATCAGCCCCAGCATTTT
.,TRBV29-1,TRBJ1-2,.,CSVRDTSNYGYTF,TGCAGCGTCCGAGACACGTCGAACTATGGCTACACCTTC
.,TRBV11-3,TRBJ2-1,.,CASSLSLQNYNEQFF,TGTGCCAGCAGCTTATCGTTGCAGAACTACAATGAGCAGTTCTTC
.,TRBV5-1,TRBJ2-5,TRBD2,CASSLDPRGGQRETQYF,TGCGCCAGCAGCTTGGATCCGCGGGGGGGCCAGCGAGAGACCCAGTACTTC
once,TRBV7-6,TRBJ2-7,TRBD2,CASSLEPSGSSYEQYF,TGTGCCAGCAGCTTAGAGCCTAGCGGGAGCTCCTACGAGCAGTACTTC
.,TRBV7-2,TRBJ2-5,.,CASSLARKTQYF,TGTGCCAGCAGCTTGGCGAGAAAGACCCAGTACTTC
few,TRBV2,TRBJ1-5,.,CAGGPAPNQPQHF,TGTGCTGGGGGGCCGGCCCCTAATCAGCCCCAGCATTTT
once,TRBV5-1,TRBJ2-1,TRBD2,CASSLAASGDPSHEQFF,TGCGCCAGCAGCTTGGCGGCTAGCGGGGACCCTTCGCATGAGCAGTTCTTC
.,TRBV9,TRBJ1-6,TRBD1,CASSGDRGNNSPLHF,TGTGCCAGCAGCGGGGACAGGGGAAATAATTCACCCCTCCACTTT
.,TRBV29-1,TRBJ2-7,.,CSVAASVHLDEQYF,TGCAGCGTTGCCGCTAGCGTGCATCTCGACGAGCAGTACTTC
.,TRBV2,TRBJ1-6,.,CASSEAGVRDVASYNSPLHF,TGTGCCAGCAGTGAAGCCGGGGTCCGGGATGTAGCGTCCTATAATTCACCCCTCCACTTT
.,TRBV13,TRBJ2-7,.,CASSLSWTDSSYEQYF,TGTGCCAGCAGCTTATCATGGACTGATTCCTCCTACGAGCAGTACTTC
.,TRBV18,TRBJ1-2,TRBD1,CASSPGEDRMYGYTF,TGTGCCAGCTCACCAGGGGAGGACAGGATGTATGGCTACACCTTC
.,TRBV2,TRBJ2-3,.,CASRTDTDTQYF,TGTGCCAGCAGGACGGACACAGATACGCAGTATTTT
.,TRBV4-2,TRBJ1-5,.,CASSQSDGAGQPQHF,TGTGCCAGCAGCCAGTCGGACGGCGCGGGTCAGCCCCAGCATTTT
.,TRBV6-1,TRBJ1-1,.,CASSPTGKNTEAFF,TGTGCCAGCAGTCCGACCGGGAAGAACACTGAAGCTTTCTTT
.,TRBV7-9,TRBJ2-1,TRBD2,CASSLPPRLAGVQNEQFF,TGTGCCAGCAGCCTCCCGCCCCGACTAGCGGGAGTACAGAATGAGCAGTTCTTC
.,TRBV9,TRBJ2-1,TRBD1,CASSIHGQGTFPVKEQFF,TGTGCCAGCAGCATTCACGGACAGGGAACTTTCCCGGTGAAGGAGCAGTTCTTC
.,TRBV4-3,TRBJ2-7,TRBD2,CASSHPSAGERSYEQYF,TGCGCCAGCAGCCACCCGAGTGCGGGAGAGCGCTCCTACGAGCAGTACTTC
.,TRBV7-8,TRBJ1-4,.,CASSLLTGFSTTNEKLFF,TGTGCCAGCAGCTTACTGACAGGCTTCTCGACAACTAATGAAAAACTGTTTTTT
.,TRBV5-1,TRBJ2-3,TRBD1,CASSVGDRGEDTQYF,TGCGCCAGCAGTGTTGGGGACAGGGGCGAAGATACGCAGTATTTT
.,TRBV6-1,TRBJ2-1,.,CASSVQRIYNEQFF,TGTGCCAGCAGTGTTCAGCGGATTTACAATGAGCAGTTCTTC
.,TRBV30,TRBJ2-2,TRBD2,CAWRPKRETTGELFF,TGTGCCTGGAGACCCAAGCGGGAGACCACCGGGGAGCTGTTTTTT
.,TRBV5-1,TRBJ1-2,.,CASSLEGDGTNGYTF,TGCGCCAGCAGCTTGGAAGGGGACGGGACGAATGGCTACACCTTC
.,TRBV6-5,TRBJ1-2,.,CASSRTTANYGYTF,TGTGCCAGCAGCCGTACGACAGCAAACTATGGCTACACCTTC
.,TRBV9,TRBJ2-3,.,CASSVGERVILDTQYF,TGTGCCAGCAGCGTAGGTGAGCGGGTGATATTGGATACGCAGTATTTT
.,TRBV29-1,TRBJ1-2,.,CSVDRPTGLYGYTF,TGCAGCGTTGATAGACCTACGGGGCTCTATGGCTACACCTTC
few,TRBV28,TRBJ1-2,.,CASSYGEAGYTF,TGTGCCAGCAGTTACGGGGAGGCTGGCTACACCTTC
few,TRBV4-2,TRBJ2-1,TRBD2,CASSQGLAGISEQFF,TGTGCCAGCAGCCAAGGACTAGCGGGGATAAGTGAGCAGTTCTTC
.,TRBV7-2,TRBJ1-6,.,CASSLPGGGRNSPLHF,TGTGCCAGCAGCCTCCCTGGCGGCGGCAGAAATTCACCCCTCCACTTT
.,TRBV29-1,TRBJ2-7,TRBD2,CSVTSGSSSYEQYF,TGCAGCGTAACTAGCGGGAGTAGCTCCTACGAGCAGTACTTC